One and the same sample provided the 8 T cell receptor beta chains below, sequenced in a study of technical replicates of blood from several donors. Profiled with immunoSEQ multiplex PCR; TCRdb holds only in-frame clones, not every one. The data hold approximately 80,000 clones, with roughly nine tenths observed a single time. Sequenced input: T cells isolated from PBMCs. Every receptor here comes from a human donor in good health.

The chain recombines TRBV6-6 with TRBJ1-3; 7 bases are a match to TRBD1. The CDR3 loop spans 16 amino acids. Germline V gene lookup returns CDR1 MNHNY and CDR2 SVGAGI (reference sequence). V was pared by 0 bases and J by 0 bases, with 2 bases of the junction left unmatched. CDR3 sequence (DNA): TGTGCCAGCAGTTACTCATCAGGGGGCTCTGGAAACACCATATATTTT. It specifies CASSYSSGGSGNTIYF.

The rearrangement uses TRBV15 and TRBJ1-5, with D maybe TRBD1 (6 bases). The CDR3 sequence is 17 residues long. The V end was cut by 1 base, the J end by 3 bases, with 16 bases between. The V gene's germline CDR1 is LNHNV and CDR2 YYDKDF (reference sequence). CDR3 protein: CATSRAVLDRFNQPQHF. The CDR3 DNA reads as TGTGCCACCAGCAGAGCCGTACTAGACAGGTTCAATCAGCCCCAGCATTTT.

CDR3 region: CASTEDGSSYNEQFF. In DNA form, the CDR3 reads TGTGCCAGCACCGAGGACGGGAGCTCCTACAATGAGCAGTTCTTC. This rearrangement joins TRBV5-6 to TRBJ2-1; tentative D call: TRBD2 (6 bases). Germline assignment: CDR1 SGHDT and CDR2 YYEEEE. The CDR3 runs 15 residues. Deletions cut 6 bases from V and 0 bases from J, with 13 bases between.

Only one count was recorded for this clone. This chain connects TRBV15 to TRBJ2-1; the D gene is possibly TRBD2 (6 bases). Trimming took off 1 base at V and 0 bases at J, with 10 bases between the two ends. The CDR3 has 16 residues. Germline CDR1 and CDR2: LNHNV and YYDKDF (reference sequence). The CDR3 here is CATSRGAGYSYNEQFF. The CDR3 region has the DNA TGTGCCACCAGCAGAGGTGCGGGATACTCCTACAATGAGCAGTTCTTC.

The V gene is TRBV6-1, the J gene TRBJ2-3, with 8 bases fitting TRBD2. The CDR3 totals 13 residues. Germline V CDR1 and CDR2: MNHNS, SASEGT. The trim removed 7 bases at V and 5 bases at J, leaving 5 bases unmatched. The CDR3 spells CASKSGGVDTQYF. DNA of the CDR3: TGTGCCAGCAAATCCGGGGGGGTAGATACGCAGTATTTT.

This chain uses TRBV29-1 with TRBJ1-1; a weak D match, TRBD1 (6 bases). The CDR3 runs to 13 residues. The V and J ends lost 5 bases and 1 base respectively, with 11 bases between them. CDR1 SQVTM and CDR2 ANQGSEA come from the germline V gene. CDR3 residues: CSVYRAGNTEAFF. DNA for the CDR3: TGCAGCGTTTACAGGGCCGGGAACACTGAAGCTTTCTTT. The full variable domain, rest sourced from reference TRBV29-1 and TRBJ1-1, is SAVISQKPSRDICQRGTSLTIQCQVDSQVTMMFWYRQQPGQSLTLIATANQGSEATYESGFVIDKFPISRPNLTFSTLTVSNMSPEDSSIYLCSVYRAGNTEAFFGQGTRLTVV.

The chain recombines TRBV7-9 with TRBJ1-2, with D possibly being TRBD1 (6 bases). The CDR3 sequence is 18 residues long. The V gene's germline CDR1 is SEHNR and CDR2 FQNEAQ (reference sequence). Trimming left V 1 base short and J 4 bases short, with 22 bases between. The CDR3 here is CASSLGIRAGALPYGYTF. CDR3 DNA: TGTGCCAGCAGCTTAGGTATTAGGGCAGGGGCGCTCCCCTATGGCTACACCTTC.

The chain has TRBV6-5 and TRBJ2-7, with D hard to call. The CDR3 runs 15 residues. The ends were cut back, 2 bases at V and 2 bases at J, with 13 bases in the middle. Looked up from germline, CDR1 is MNHEY and CDR2 is SVGAGI. In DNA, the CDR3 is TGTGCCAGCAGTTACAAAACCCCGGAGACCTACGAGCAGTACTTC. Amino acid sequence: CASSYKTPETYEQYF.